Shown below are 25 T cell receptor beta chains from a single sample sequenced in a study of blood T cell repertoires in COVID-19 (dated by TCRdb to 2018 to 2021). Receptors were amplified or captured by the immunoSEQ multiplex PCR assay. This is the immuneACCESS table as TCRdb keeps it, with only in-frame sequences that have V and J called. A part of the clones is gone; compared with another copy, unresolved V genes explain less than half, and the rest is unexplained. This sample lists around 70,000 clones; 90% were detected once. The ten largest clones take up approximately 1.6% of the sample. Sequencing was performed on peripheral blood. These receptors all come from a man aged 45-65 years with acute or convalescent COVID-19.

This chain links TRBV5-1 with TRBJ1-2; no firm D call. CDR1 SGHRS and CDR2 YFSETQ come from the germline V gene. There are 12 residues in the CDR3. Trimming took 5 bases from V and 11 from J, leaving 16 bases between them. DNA for the CDR3: TGCGCCAGCAGTACCGGGGAAATCCCGTACACCTTC. It translates to CASSTGEIPYTF.

The CDR3 sequence is CASSPGTSGDNEQFF. CDR3 bases: TGTGCCAGCAGCCCCGGGACTAGCGGGGACAATGAGCAGTTCTTC. The rearrangement uses TRBV11-3 and TRBJ2-1; 13 bases align to TRBD2. The germline CDR1 and CDR2 sequences are SGHNT and YENEEA. The CDR3 extends over 15 amino acids. The V segment lost 5 bases and the J segment 5 bases; nucleotides outside the gene matches: 3.

The chain carries TRBV10-3 and TRBJ2-6, with 7 bases aligning to TRBD1. Germline V gives CDR1 ENHRY, CDR2 SYGVKD. With 4 bases clipped from V and 0 bases from J, the junction kept 6 bases outside the gene matches. The CDR3 is 17 residues long. CDR3 sequence reads: CAISVGGASSGANVLTF. DNA of the CDR3: TGTGCCATCAGTGTAGGGGGCGCATCCTCTGGGGCCAACGTCCTGACTTTC.

This clone was picked up a small number of times. The chain uses TRBV6-6 and TRBJ2-7; D remains unclear. Germline V lookup: CDR1 MNHNY, CDR2 SVGAGI (reference sequence). Trimming took 10 bases from V and 0 from J, leaving 16 bases between them. This CDR3 is built from 14 residues. The CDR3 reads CATTVRQSSYEQYV. In nucleotides, the CDR3 is TGTGCCACCACTGTGAGACAAAGCTCCTACGAGCAGTACGTC.

The V gene is TRBV5-1, the J gene TRBJ2-2, with TRBD1 matching 9 bases. V lost 0 bases to trimming and J lost 5 bases; unmatched junction nucleotides: 2. The V gene's germline CDR1 is SGHRS and CDR2 YFSETQ. There are 15 residues in the CDR3. In DNA form, the CDR3 reads TGCGCCAGCAGCTTGGGACAGGGGGAAACCGGGGAGCTGTTTTTT. Translating it yields CASSLGQGETGELFF. Supplemented by reference TRBV5-1 and TRBJ2-2, the full variable domain reads KAGVTQTPRYLIKTRGQQVTLSCSPISGHRSVSWYQQTPGQGLQFLFEYFSETQRNKGNFPGRFSGRQFSNSRSEMNVSTLELGDSALYLCASSLGQGETGELFFGEGSRLTVL.

V is TRBV19 and J is TRBJ1-2; 7 bases match TRBD1. In germline, CDR1 is LNHDA, CDR2 SQIVND (reference sequence). V gave up 5 bases and J gave up 3 bases; unmatched junction bases: 6. CDR3 length: 14 residues. The CDR3 loop is CASSLRGLYYGYTF. The CDR3 region has the DNA TGTGCCAGTAGTCTTAGGGGGCTTTACTATGGCTACACCTTC.

The chain joins TRBV14 to TRBJ2-3; 8 bases fit TRBD2. This CDR3 comprises 16 residues. V trimming: 1 base; J trimming: 0 bases; junction bases outside the gene matches: 3. The germline gives CDR1 SGHDN, CDR2 FVKESK. For the CDR3, the DNA is TGTGCCAGCAGCCAAGGATCTAGCGGGAGCACAGATACGCAGTATTTT. Its translation is CASSQGSSGSTDTQYF.

This rearrangement joins TRBV28 to TRBJ2-2, with 10 nucleotides matching TRBD1. The J segment lost 3 bases and the V segment lost 6 bases, leaving 4 bases of the junction unmatched. Germline loops: CDR1 MDHEN, CDR2 SYDVKM. The CDR3 consists of 15 residues. The CDR3 is CASRGDRGYTGELFF. The CDR3 nucleotides are TGTGCCAGCAGGGGGGACAGGGGATACACCGGGGAGCTGTTTTTT.

J is TRBJ2-6 and V is TRBV5-1; possible D gene TRBD2, 6 bases. Trimming left V 4 bases short and J 0 bases short, with 8 bases between. From germline, CDR1 is SGHRS and CDR2 YFSETQ. The length of the CDR3 is 15 residues. Here the CDR3 reads CASSPGSSGANVLTF. Here the CDR3 DNA reads TGCGCCAGCAGCCCCGGGAGCTCTGGGGCCAACGTCCTGACTTTC.

The chain recombines TRBV4-3 with TRBJ2-1; D is possibly TRBD1 (6 bases). Trimming removed 1 base at V and 4 bases at J, with 14 bases between. The V gene's germline CDR1 is LGHNA and CDR2 YSLEER. The CDR3 sequence is 16 residues long. This CDR3 reads CASSQGGPAPYNEQFF. The CDR3 DNA reads TGCGCCAGCAGCCAAGGGGGGCCCGCCCCGTACAATGAGCAGTTCTTC.

The chain joins TRBV5-4 to TRBJ1-1, with 8 bases that match TRBD1. Germline V gene lookup returns CDR1 SGHNT and CDR2 YYREEE (reference sequence). V lost 2 bases to trimming and J lost 5 bases; unmatched junction nucleotides: 5. The CDR3 is made up of 14 amino acids. The CDR3 protein is CASSFRGRGTEAFF. The CDR3 nucleotides are TGTGCCAGCAGCTTCAGGGGGCGAGGTACTGAAGCTTTCTTT.

In DNA, the CDR3 is TGTGCCAGCAGCTTGGAGGGCCTTAGCGGGGGCACCGGGGAGCTGTTTTTT. Its translation is CASSLEGLSGGTGELFF. The J gene is TRBJ2-2, the V gene TRBV11-3, with TRBD2 matching over 9 bases. V was clipped by 3 bases and J by 4 bases; unmatched bases: 9. Germline values: CDR1 SGHNT, CDR2 YENEEA. The CDR3 is 17 residues long.

The chain employs TRBV19 and TRBJ2-3; TRBD2 is a possible D gene (6 bases). V lost 7 bases and J 11 bases, leaving 25 bases between the germline ends. There are 15 residues in the CDR3. Germline CDR1 is LNHDA and CDR2 is SQIVND (reference sequence). The CDR3 nucleotides read TGTGCCAGTATTCCGCGGACCGGGGGAAGGGTGAGGCAGTATTTT. Translation: CASIPRTGGRVRQYF.

The gene calls are TRBV5-8 and TRBJ2-2; TRBD2 matches at 7 bases. Trimming at V came to 1 base and at J to 6 bases, leaving 12 bases not matched to a gene. From germline, CDR1 is SGHTS and CDR2 YDEGEE. The CDR3 sequence is 17 residues long. As DNA, the CDR3 is TGTGCCAGCAGCTTGTGGGGGGAACTAGCGATGCCCGGGGAGCTGTTTTTT. Translating gives CASSLWGELAMPGELFF.

The chain employs TRBV6-1 and TRBJ2-2; D is unresolved. Looked up from germline, CDR1 is MNHNS and CDR2 is SASEGT. V was shortened by 3 bases and J by 3 bases, with 11 bases between the two germline ends. The CDR3 has 15 amino acids. The CDR3 DNA sequence: TGTGCCAGCAGTGAGAGCGTGCTCTACACCGGGGAGCTGTTTTTT. It yields the protein CASSESVLYTGELFF.

The rearrangement uses TRBV27 and TRBJ2-7; 8 bases are a match to TRBD2. V shed 5 bases, J shed 7 bases, and the junction held 13 bases outside the gene matches. CDR1 and CDR2 (germline): MNHEY, SMNVEV (reference sequence). The CDR3 totals 15 residues. In nucleotides, the CDR3 is TGTGCCAGCAGTCCGGTAACGGGAGGGGGATCGGAGCAGTACGTC. It encodes CASSPVTGGGSEQYV.

The V call is TRBV19, the J call TRBJ1-5; TRBD1 is a possible D gene (5 bases). Trimming cost V 4 bases and J 5 bases, with 9 bases left between them. The CDR3 is 13 residues long. CDR1 is LNHDA and CDR2 is SQIVND in the germline V gene (reference sequence). CDR3 bases: TGTGCCAGTAGTAAGGGGTGGGATCAGCCCCAGCATTTT. This translates into CASSKGWDQPQHF.

V gene TRBV18 combines with J gene TRBJ2-7; D may be TRBD1 (5 bases). Trimming cost V 2 bases and J 3 bases, with 8 bases left between them. Germline CDR1 reads KGHSH; CDR2 reads LQKENI. The CDR3 has 13 amino acids. The CDR3 reads CASSPSQGYEQYF. The CDR3 bases are TGTGCCAGCTCACCAAGCCAGGGCTACGAGCAGTACTTC.

The chain has TRBV5-5 and TRBJ2-6, with D perhaps matching TRBD2 (6 bases). This CDR3 is built from 15 residues. Germline CDR1 is SGHKS and CDR2 is YYEKEE (reference sequence). Trimming stripped 4 bases from V and 1 base from J, with 9 bases between. CDR3 loop: CASSPRGSGANVLTF. The DNA of the CDR3 is TGTGCCAGCAGCCCGCGGGGATCTGGGGCCAACGTCCTGACTTTC.

The chain carries TRBV19 and TRBJ1-2; D possibly corresponds to TRBD1 (5 bases). CDR3 length: 15 residues. Germline V lookup: CDR1 LNHDA, CDR2 SQIVND (reference sequence). V gave up 2 bases and J gave up 1 base, with 11 bases separating them. CDR3 DNA: TGTGCCAGTAGTATAAGGGTCGGGGGTAACTATGGCTACACCTTC. Translating it yields CASSIRVGGNYGYTF.

This chain connects TRBV18 to TRBJ1-3; TRBD1 is a possible D gene (5 bases). This CDR3 is 15 amino acids long. V lost 5 bases and J lost 2, with 13 bases in between. Germline-derived CDR1 and CDR2 are KGHSH and LQKENI. CDR3 amino acids: CASSTRAETGNTIYF. CDR3 DNA: TGTGCCAGCTCAACCAGGGCCGAGACTGGAAACACCATATATTTT.

V and J are TRBV15 and TRBJ1-4, with D possibly being TRBD1 (5 bases). The CDR3 covers 18 residues. From germline, CDR1 is LNHNV and CDR2 YYDKDF (reference sequence). Between the trimmed V and J ends, which lost 0 bases and 0 bases, there was a span of 14 bases. The CDR3 DNA reads TGTGCCACCAGCAGAGAGGGCAGGGCGAGCTCAACTAATGAAAAACTGTTTTTT. As protein: CATSREGRASSTNEKLFF.

The chain couples TRBV19 to TRBJ1-2, with 8 nucleotides matching TRBD1. J gave up 7 bases and V 6 bases, and 10 bases lay outside the gene matches. This CDR3 has 14 amino acids. The germline V gene encodes CDR1 LNHDA and CDR2 SQIVND (reference sequence). The chain's CDR3 is CASSPDREISGYTF. As DNA, the CDR3 is TGTGCCAGTAGCCCGGACAGGGAAATTTCTGGCTACACCTTC.

The chain is built from TRBV4-3 and TRBJ1-1; D ambiguous. The CDR3 contains 13 residues. V dropped 1 base and J dropped 10 bases, with 13 bases sitting between them. Per germline, CDR1 LGHNA and CDR2 YSLEER. The CDR3 DNA is TGCGCCAGCAGCCAAGGTGGACTGCGAGCAGCTTTCTTT. Translation: CASSQGGLRAAFF.

The chain couples TRBV7-8 to TRBJ1-6, with D perhaps TRBD1 (5 bases). The germline V gene encodes CDR1 SGHVS and CDR2 FQNEAQ. The CDR3 has 16 residues. V lost 1 base, J lost 8 bases, and 15 bases lay in between. CDR3 loop: CASSLGGGGEDSPLHF. CDR3 coding DNA: TGTGCCAGCAGCTTAGGAGGAGGAGGGGAGGATTCACCCCTCCACTTT.